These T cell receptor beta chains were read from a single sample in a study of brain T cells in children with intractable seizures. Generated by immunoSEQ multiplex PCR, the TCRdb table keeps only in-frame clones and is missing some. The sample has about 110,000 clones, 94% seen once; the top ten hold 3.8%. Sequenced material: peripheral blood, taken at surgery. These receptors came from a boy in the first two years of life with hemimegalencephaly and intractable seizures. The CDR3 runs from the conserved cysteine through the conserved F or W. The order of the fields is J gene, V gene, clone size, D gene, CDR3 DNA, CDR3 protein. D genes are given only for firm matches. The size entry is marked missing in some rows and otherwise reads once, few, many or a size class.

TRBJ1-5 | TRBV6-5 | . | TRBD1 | TGTGCCAGCAGCCCGGACAGGGGACAGCCCCAGCATTTT | CASSPDRGQPQHF
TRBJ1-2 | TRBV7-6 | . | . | TGTGCCAGCAGCTCACCGACAGTGGGTGGCTACACCTTC | CASSSPTVGGYTF
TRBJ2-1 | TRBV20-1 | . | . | TGCAGTGCTAGGGGATACAATGAGCAGTTCTTC | CSARGYNEQFF
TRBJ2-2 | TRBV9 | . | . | TGTGCCAGCAGCGTAGACAGGAAAGGGCTGGAGACCGGGGAGCTGTTTTTT | CASSVDRKGLETGELFF
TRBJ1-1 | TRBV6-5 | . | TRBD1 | TGTGCCAGCAGCCGACAGGGGAACACTGAAGCTTTCTTT | CASSRQGNTEAFF
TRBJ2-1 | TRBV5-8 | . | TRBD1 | TGTGCCAGCAGCTTGGCGGACAGGGGGTACAATGAGCAGTTCTTC | CASSLADRGYNEQFF
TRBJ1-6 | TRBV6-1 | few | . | TGTGCCAGCAGTGACGTCCGAGGGACGGACTATAATTCACCCCTCCACTTT | CASSDVRGTDYNSPLHF
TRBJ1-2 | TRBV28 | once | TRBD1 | TGTGCCAGCAGTTTAGCGACAGGGAACTATGGCTACACCTTC | CASSLATGNYGYTF
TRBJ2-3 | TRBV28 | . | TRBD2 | TGTGCCAGCAGTTTTAGGGCTAGCGGGGTAAGCACAGATACGCAGTATTTT | CASSFRASGVSTDTQYF
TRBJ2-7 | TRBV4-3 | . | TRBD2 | TGCGCCAGCAGCCAAGATCGTAGCGGGAGCTCCTACGAGCAGTACTTC | CASSQDRSGSSYEQYF
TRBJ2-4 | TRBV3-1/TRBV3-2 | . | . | TGTGCCAGCAGCCAAGATAGTTTGTGGTGGGACGCCAAAAACATTCAGTACTTC | CASSQDSLWWDAKNIQYF
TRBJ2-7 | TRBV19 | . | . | TGTGCCAGTAGTATGACAATTATCTACGAGCAGTACTTC | CASSMTIIYEQYF
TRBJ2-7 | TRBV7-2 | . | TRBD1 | TGTGCCACCTCAACCCCCGACAGGGAAGGCTCCTACGAGCAGTACTTC | CATSTPDREGSYEQYF
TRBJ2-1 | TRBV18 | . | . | TGTGCCAGCTCAGCGATACAGGACAATGAGCAGTTCTTC | CASSAIQDNEQFF
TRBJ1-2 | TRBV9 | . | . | TGTGCCAGCAGCGTAGGAGGCGACTATGGCTACACCTTC | CASSVGGDYGYTF
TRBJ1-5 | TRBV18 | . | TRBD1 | TGTGCCAGCTCACCGGGACAGGGTCTTTATCAGCCCCAGCATTTT | CASSPGQGLYQPQHF
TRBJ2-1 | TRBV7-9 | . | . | TGTGCCAGCAGCCCTCAGGACAGACCAATTTACAATGAGCAGTTCTTC | CASSPQDRPIYNEQFF
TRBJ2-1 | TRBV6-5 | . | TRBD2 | TGTGCCAGCAGTTACTGGGGGGCTAGCGGGTACAATGAGCAGTTCTTC | CASSYWGASGYNEQFF
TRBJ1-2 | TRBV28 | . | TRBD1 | TGTGCCAGCAGTTTAGGGACAGGGAAGTATGGCTACACCTTC | CASSLGTGKYGYTF
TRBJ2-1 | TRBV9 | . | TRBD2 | TGTGCCAGCAGCGTAGCCGGGAGGGCAAATGAGCAGTTCTTC | CASSVAGRANEQFF
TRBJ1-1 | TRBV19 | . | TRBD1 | TGTGCCAGTAGTCCAGGCAGGGGGCAAAACACTGAAGCTTTCTTT | CASSPGRGQNTEAFF
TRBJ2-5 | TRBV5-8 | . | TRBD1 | TGTGCCAGCAGCTTCCGCGGCAGGGGGCGCCGGGAGACCCAGTACTTC | CASSFRGRGRRETQYF
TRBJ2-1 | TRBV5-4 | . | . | TGTGCCAGCAGCTCCGGGACGCCTCGAGGCAATGAGCAGTTCTTC | CASSSGTPRGNEQFF
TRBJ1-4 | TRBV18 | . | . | TGTGCCAGCTCACCCCGGGACACCCAGCGGGAAAAACTGTTTTTT | CASSPRDTQREKLFF
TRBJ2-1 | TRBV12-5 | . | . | TGTGCTAGTGGTTTTGGACGTTGGGCTCATAGCTCCTACAATGAGCAGTTCTTC | CASGFGRWAHSSYNEQFF
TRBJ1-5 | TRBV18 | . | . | TGTGCCAGCTCACCGGGCCGAGATAGCAATCAGCCCCAGCATTTT | CASSPGRDSNQPQHF
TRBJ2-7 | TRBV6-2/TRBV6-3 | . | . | TGTGCCAGCAGTTTGGGATACGAGCAGTACTTC | CASSLGYEQYF
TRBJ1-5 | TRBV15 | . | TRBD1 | TGTGCCACCAACACAGACAGGGGAAATTATGGCAATCAGCCCCAGCATTTT | CATNTDRGNYGNQPQHF
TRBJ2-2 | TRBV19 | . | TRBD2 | TGTGCCAGTAACCAACTAGCGGGAAGTGCCGGGGAGCTGTTTTTT | CASNQLAGSAGELFF
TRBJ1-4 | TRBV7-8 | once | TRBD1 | TGTGCCAGCAGCCGCACCCGGGACAGGGGGCATGAAAAACTGTTTTTT | CASSRTRDRGHEKLFF
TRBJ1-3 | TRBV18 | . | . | TGTGCCAGCTCACCAGGGGCTATTACTGGAAACACCATATATTTT | CASSPGAITGNTIYF
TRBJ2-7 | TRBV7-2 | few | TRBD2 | TGTGCCAGCAGCTTAGGACTAGCGGGCTACGAGCAGTACTTC | CASSLGLAGYEQYF
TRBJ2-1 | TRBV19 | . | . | TGTGCCAGTAGTATAGGCAGGGGGGGCTACAATGAGCAGTTCTTC | CASSIGRGGYNEQFF
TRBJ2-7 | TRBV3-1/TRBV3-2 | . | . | TGTGCCAGCAGCCAAGGGGCCTCGGCCTCCTACGAGCAGTACTTC | CASSQGASASYEQYF
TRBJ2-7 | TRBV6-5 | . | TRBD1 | TGTGCCAGCAGCCGACCGAGGACAGGGGGTTACGAGCAGTACTTC | CASSRPRTGGYEQYF
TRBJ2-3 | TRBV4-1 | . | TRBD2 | TGCGCCAGCAGCCAAGGGACTAGCGGGAGCACAGATACGCAGTATTTT | CASSQGTSGSTDTQYF
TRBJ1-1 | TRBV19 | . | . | TGTGCCAGTAGTATAGCCCTGCGCAGCGTTGAAGCTTTCTTT | CASSIALRSVEAFF
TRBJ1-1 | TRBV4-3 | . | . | TGCGCCAGCAGCCGCTCAGGGCTGGGGTTGAACACTGAAGCTTTCTTT | CASSRSGLGLNTEAFF
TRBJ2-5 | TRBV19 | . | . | TGTGCCAGTAGTATAGTGGGGGGAGAGACCCAGTACTTC | CASSIVGGETQYF
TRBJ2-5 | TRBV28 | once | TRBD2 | TGTGCCTCGGGGCTAGCGGGAGCCCAAGAGACCCAGTACTTC | CASGLAGAQETQYF
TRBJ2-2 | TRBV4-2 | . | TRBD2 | TGTGCCAGCAGCCAAGTAACTAGCGGGAGGCACACCGGGGAGCTGTTTTTT | CASSQVTSGRHTGELFF
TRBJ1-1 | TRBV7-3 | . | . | TGTGCCAGCAGCCGAGCCTGGGCTACTGAAGCTTTCTTT | CASSRAWATEAFF
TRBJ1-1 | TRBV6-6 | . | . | TGTGCCAGCAGTTACTTTCCGGGGACCATGAACACTGAAGCTTTCTTT | CASSYFPGTMNTEAFF
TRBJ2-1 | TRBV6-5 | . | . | TGTGCCAGCAGGAAGGGACGACGGTACAATGAGCAGTTCTTC | CASRKGRRYNEQFF
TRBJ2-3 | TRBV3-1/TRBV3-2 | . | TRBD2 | TGTGCCAGCAGCCTTCGGGTAGCGGGAGACACGCAGTATTTT | CASSLRVAGDTQYF
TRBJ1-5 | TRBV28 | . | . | TGTGGGGTTTCAGGGGCCAACAATCAGCCCCAGCATTTT | CGVSGANNQPQHF
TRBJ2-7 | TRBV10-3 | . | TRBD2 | TGTGCCATCAGCGGGAGCGGGAGGCCCACCTACGAGCAGTACTTC | CAISGSGRPTYEQYF
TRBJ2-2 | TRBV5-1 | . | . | TGCGCCAGCAGCTTGTTGTCGGGGACCCCCGTTTTTCCCGGGGAGCTGTTTTTT | CASSLLSGTPVFPGELFF
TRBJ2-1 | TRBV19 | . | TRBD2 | TGTGCCAGTAGTATAATAGCGGGGACAAACTACAATGAGCAGTTCTTC | CASSIIAGTNYNEQFF
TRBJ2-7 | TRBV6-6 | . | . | TGTGTCAGCAGTTCCCGCGACAGGTTTCAGTACGAGCAGTACTTC | CVSSSRDRFQYEQYF
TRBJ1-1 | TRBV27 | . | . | TGTGCCAGCAGACCCAAAGGACAGCTCACTGAAGCTTTCTTT | CASRPKGQLTEAFF
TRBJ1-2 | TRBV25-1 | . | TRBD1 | TGTGCCAGCAGTGATCCGGACAGGCGTAACTATGGCTACACCTTC | CASSDPDRRNYGYTF
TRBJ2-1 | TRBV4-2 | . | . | TGTGCCAGCAGCCAAGGGGGCAGGATCGAGCACCGTGAGCAGTTCTTC | CASSQGGRIEHREQFF
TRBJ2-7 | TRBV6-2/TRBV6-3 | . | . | TGTGCCAGCAGTTACACCGGCAGAATGGCCTACGAGCAGTACTTC | CASSYTGRMAYEQYF
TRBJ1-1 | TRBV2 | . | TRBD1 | TGTGCCAACCCTAAACAGGGGGCGGGGACTGAAGCTTTCTTT | CANPKQGAGTEAFF